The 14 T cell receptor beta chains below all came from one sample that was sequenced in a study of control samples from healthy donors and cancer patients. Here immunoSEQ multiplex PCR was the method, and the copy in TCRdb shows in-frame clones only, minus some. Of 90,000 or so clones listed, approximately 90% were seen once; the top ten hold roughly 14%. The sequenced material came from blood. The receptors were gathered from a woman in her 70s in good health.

Here the CDR3 DNA reads TGTGCCAGCCTGGACGGGAATGAGCAGTTCTTC. It is translated as CASLDGNEQFF. The chain carries TRBV6-5 and TRBJ2-1; D unclear. The CDR3 totals 11 residues. CDR1 and CDR2 from the germline V gene are MNHEY and SVGAGI. V was cut by 8 bases and J by 7 bases, with 9 bases left in between.

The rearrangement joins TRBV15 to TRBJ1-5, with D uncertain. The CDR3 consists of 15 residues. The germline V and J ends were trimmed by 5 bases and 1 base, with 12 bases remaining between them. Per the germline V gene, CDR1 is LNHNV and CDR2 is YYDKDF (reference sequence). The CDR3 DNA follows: TGTGCCACCAGCGGGGAGAGACTAAGCAATCAGCCCCAGCATTTT. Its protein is CATSGERLSNQPQHF.

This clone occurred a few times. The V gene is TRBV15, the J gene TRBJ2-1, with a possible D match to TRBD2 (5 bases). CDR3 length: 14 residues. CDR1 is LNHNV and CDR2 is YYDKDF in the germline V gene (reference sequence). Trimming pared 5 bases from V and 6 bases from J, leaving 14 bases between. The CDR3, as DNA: TGTGCCACCAGCTCCAGAGCGGAGCCCAATGAGCAGTTCTTC. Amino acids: CATSSRAEPNEQFF.

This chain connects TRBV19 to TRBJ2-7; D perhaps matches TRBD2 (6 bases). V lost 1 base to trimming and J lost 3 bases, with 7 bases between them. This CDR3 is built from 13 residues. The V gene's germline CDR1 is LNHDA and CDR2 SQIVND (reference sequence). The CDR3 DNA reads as TGTGCCAGTAGTATAGGGAGGGGCTACGAGCAGTACTTC. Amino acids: CASSIGRGYEQYF.

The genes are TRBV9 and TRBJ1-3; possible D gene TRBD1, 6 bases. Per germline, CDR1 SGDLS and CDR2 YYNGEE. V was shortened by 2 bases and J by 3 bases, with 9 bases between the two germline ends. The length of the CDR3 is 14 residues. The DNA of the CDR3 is TGTGCCAGCAGCGTCGGGACACTTGGAAACACCATATATTTT. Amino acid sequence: CASSVGTLGNTIYF.

The CDR3 DNA reads as TGTGCCAGCAGCCAAGATCTCGTCGCTGGGGAGCAGTACTTC. Its translation is CASSQDLVAGEQYF. The chain links TRBV3-1 (or the pseudogene TRBV3-2) to TRBJ2-7; D is ambiguous. The V and J ends lost 0 bases and 7 bases respectively, with 13 bases between them. The CDR3 spans 14 residues. CDR1 and CDR2 (germline): LGHDT, YNNKEL (reference sequence).

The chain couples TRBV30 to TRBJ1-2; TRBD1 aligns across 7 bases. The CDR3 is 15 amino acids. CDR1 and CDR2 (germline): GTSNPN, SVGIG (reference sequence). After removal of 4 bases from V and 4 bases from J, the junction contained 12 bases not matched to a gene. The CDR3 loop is CAWTVTGAGFYGYTF. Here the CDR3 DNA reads TGTGCCTGGACGGTAACAGGGGCGGGTTTCTATGGCTACACCTTC.

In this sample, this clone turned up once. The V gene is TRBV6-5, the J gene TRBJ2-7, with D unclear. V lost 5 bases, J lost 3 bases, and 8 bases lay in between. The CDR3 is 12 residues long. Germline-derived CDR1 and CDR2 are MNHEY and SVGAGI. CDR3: CASSPVYYEQYF. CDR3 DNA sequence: TGTGCCAGCAGTCCTGTTTACTACGAGCAGTACTTC.

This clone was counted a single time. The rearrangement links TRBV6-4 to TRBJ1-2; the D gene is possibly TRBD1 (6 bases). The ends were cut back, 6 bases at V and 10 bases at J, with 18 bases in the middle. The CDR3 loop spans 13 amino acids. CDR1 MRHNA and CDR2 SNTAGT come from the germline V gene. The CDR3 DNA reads TGTGCCAGCAGAGCCGGGACAAACTTTACCTACACCTTC. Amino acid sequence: CASRAGTNFTYTF.

In DNA, the CDR3 is TGTGCCAGCCCTTCCGGGACAGGTGCCACAGATACGCAGTATTTT. It yields the protein CASPSGTGATDTQYF. The V gene is TRBV28, the J gene TRBJ2-3; 8 nucleotides line up with TRBD1. The germline V gene encodes CDR1 MDHEN and CDR2 SYDVKM. With 8 bases clipped from V and 2 bases from J, the junction kept 9 bases outside the gene matches. The CDR3 is 15 residues long.

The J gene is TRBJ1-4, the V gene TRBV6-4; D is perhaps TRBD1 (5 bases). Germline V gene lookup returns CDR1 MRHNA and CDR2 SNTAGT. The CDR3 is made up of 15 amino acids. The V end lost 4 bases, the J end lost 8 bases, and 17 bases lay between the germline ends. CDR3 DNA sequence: TGTGCCAGCAGTGCCCAACCGGGACCAGGGGAAAAACTGTTTTTT. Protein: CASSAQPGPGEKLFF.

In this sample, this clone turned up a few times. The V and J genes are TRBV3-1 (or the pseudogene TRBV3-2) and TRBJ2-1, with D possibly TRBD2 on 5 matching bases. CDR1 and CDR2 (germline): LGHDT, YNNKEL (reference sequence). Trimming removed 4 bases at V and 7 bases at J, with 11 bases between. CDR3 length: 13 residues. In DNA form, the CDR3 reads TGTGCCAGCAGCCCATATCCGGGAAATGAGCAGTTCTTC. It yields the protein CASSPYPGNEQFF.

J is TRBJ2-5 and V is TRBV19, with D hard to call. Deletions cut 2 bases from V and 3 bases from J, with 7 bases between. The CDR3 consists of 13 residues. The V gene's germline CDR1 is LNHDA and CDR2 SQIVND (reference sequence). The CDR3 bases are TGTGCCAGTAGTATAATGGGGAAAGAGACCCAGTACTTC. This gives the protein CASSIMGKETQYF.

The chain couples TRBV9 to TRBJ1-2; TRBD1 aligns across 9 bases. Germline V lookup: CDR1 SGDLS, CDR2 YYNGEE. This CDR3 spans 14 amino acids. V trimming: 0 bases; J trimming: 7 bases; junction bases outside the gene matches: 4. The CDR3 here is CASSVGTGVFGYTF. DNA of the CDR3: TGTGCCAGCAGCGTAGGGACAGGGGTTTTTGGCTACACCTTC.